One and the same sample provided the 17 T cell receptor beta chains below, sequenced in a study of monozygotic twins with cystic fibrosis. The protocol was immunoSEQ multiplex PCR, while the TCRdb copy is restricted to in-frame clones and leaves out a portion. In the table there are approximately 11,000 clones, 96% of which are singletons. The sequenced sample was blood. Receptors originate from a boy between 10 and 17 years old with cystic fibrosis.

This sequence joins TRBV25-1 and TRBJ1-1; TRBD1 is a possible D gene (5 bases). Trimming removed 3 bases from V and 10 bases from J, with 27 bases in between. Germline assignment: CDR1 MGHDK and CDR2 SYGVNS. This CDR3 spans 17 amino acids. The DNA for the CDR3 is TGTGCCAGCAGTGATACCCGGGAGTGGGGACGTCGCTCCGGAGCTTTCTTT. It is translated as CASSDTREWGRRSGAFF.

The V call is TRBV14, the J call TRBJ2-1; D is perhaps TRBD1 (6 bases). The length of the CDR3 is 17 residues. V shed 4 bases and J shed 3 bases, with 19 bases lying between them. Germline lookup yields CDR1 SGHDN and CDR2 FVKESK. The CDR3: CASSLLRGSSNYNEQFF. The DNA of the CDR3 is TGTGCCAGCAGCCTCCTCAGGGGTTCGTCGAACTACAATGAGCAGTTCTTC.

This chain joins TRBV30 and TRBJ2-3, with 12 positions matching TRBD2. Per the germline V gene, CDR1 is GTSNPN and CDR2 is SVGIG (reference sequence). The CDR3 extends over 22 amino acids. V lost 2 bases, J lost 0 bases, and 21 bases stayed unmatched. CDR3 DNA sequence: TGTGCCTGGAGTAACTATGCTGGGACTAGCGGGCTGTACTCCCCTAGCACAGATACGCAGTATTTT. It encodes CAWSNYAGTSGLYSPSTDTQYF.

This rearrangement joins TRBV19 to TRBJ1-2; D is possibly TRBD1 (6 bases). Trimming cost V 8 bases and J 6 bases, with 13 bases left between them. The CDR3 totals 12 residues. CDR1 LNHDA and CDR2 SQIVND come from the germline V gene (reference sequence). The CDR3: CASGWGADGYTF. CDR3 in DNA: TGTGCCAGTGGGTGGGGGGCGGATGGCTACACCTTC.

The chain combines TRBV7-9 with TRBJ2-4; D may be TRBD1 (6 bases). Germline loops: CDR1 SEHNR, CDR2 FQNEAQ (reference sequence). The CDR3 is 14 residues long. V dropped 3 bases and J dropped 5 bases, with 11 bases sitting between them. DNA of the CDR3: TGTGCCAGCAGCTTTGGGGGCTTGGAAAACATTCAGTACTTC. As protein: CASSFGGLENIQYF.

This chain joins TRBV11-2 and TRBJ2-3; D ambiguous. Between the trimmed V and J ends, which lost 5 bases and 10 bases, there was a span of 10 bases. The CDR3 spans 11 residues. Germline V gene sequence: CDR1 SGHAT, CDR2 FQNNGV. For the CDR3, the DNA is TGTGCCAGCAGCCATCACTGGCCGCAGTATTTT. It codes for CASSHHWPQYF.

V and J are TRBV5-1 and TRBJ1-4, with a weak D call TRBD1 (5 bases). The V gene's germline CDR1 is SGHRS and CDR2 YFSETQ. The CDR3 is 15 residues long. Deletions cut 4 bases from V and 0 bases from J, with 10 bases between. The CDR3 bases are TGCGCCAGCAGCAGCAGGACATCAACTAATGAAAAACTGTTTTTT. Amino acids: CASSSRTSTNEKLFF.

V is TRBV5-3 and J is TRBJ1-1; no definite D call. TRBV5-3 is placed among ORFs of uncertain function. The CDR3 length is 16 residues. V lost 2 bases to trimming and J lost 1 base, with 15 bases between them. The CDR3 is CARSLKEQHPNTEAFF. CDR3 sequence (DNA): TGTGCCAGAAGCTTAAAGGAGCAACACCCGAACACTGAAGCTTTCTTT.

CDR3 sequence (DNA): TGTGCCAGCAGCTTAGCGTTGAACACCGGGGAGCTGTTTTTT. Translated: CASSLALNTGELFF. This sequence joins TRBV7-2 and TRBJ2-2; D is uncertain. Germline CDR1 and CDR2: SGHTA and FQGNSA. The CDR3 covers 14 residues. Deletions cut 0 bases from V and 1 base from J, with 3 bases between.

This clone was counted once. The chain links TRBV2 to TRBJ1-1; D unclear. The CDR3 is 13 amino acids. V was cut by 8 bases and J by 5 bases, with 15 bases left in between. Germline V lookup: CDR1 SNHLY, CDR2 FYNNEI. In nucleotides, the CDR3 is TGTGCCAGCGGTGGGTGGAGCGGGACTGAAGCTTTCTTT. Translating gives CASGGWSGTEAFF.

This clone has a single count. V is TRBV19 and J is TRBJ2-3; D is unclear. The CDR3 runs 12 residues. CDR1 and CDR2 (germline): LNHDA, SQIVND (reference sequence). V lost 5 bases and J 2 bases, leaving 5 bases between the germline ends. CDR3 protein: CASSGFTDTQYF. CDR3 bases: TGTGCCAGTAGTGGGTTCACAGATACGCAGTATTTT.

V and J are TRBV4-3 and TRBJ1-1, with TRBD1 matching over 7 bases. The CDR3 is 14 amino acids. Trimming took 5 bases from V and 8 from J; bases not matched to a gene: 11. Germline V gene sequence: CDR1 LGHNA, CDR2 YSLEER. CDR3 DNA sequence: TGCGCCAGCAGCTTAAATTCGGGGGGACAGGAAGCTTTCTTT. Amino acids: CASSLNSGGQEAFF.

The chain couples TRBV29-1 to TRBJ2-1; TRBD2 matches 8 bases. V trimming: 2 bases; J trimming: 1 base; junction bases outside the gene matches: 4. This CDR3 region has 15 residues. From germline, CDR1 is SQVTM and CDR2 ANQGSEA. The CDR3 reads CSVERGGASYNEQFF. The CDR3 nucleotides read TGCAGCGTTGAACGGGGGGGCGCATCCTACAATGAGCAGTTCTTC.

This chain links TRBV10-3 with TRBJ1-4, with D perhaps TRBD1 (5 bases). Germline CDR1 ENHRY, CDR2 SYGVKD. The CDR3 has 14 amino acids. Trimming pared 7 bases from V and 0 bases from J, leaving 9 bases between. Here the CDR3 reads CAIKDTSTNEKLFF. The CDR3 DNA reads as TGTGCCATCAAGGACACGTCAACTAATGAAAAACTGTTTTTT.

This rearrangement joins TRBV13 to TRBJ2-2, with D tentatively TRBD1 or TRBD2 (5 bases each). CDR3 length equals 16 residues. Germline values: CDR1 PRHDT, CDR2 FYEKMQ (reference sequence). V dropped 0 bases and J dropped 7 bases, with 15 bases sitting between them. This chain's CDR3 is CASSLGLQPGGGELFF. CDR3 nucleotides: TGTGCCAGCAGCTTAGGCCTACAGCCTGGGGGCGGGGAGCTGTTTTTT.

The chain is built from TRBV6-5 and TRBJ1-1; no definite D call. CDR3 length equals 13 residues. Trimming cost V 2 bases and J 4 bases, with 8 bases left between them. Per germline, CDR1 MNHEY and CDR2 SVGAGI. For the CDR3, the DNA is TGTGCCAGCAGTTACGGGGAACTCACTGAAGCTTTCTTT. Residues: CASSYGELTEAFF.

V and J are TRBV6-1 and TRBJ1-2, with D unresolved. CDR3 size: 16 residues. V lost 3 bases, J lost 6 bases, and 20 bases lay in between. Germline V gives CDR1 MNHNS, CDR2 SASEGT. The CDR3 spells CASSDGSVRRINGYTF. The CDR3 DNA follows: TGTGCCAGCAGTGACGGGTCTGTTAGGAGGATAAATGGCTACACCTTC.